A single sample is the source of the 32 T cell receptor beta chains below, sequenced in a study of blood T cell repertoires in COVID-19. Using immunoSEQ multiplex PCR, the repertoire was profiled, and TCRdb retains in-frame clones only, with some absent. The table lists about 250,000 clones, roughly 80% of them singletons. Sequencing used peripheral blood. Source of these receptors: an elderly woman with acute or convalescent COVID-19.

V usage is TRBV23-1 and J usage is TRBJ1-6; 7 bases match TRBD1. TRBV23-1 is flagged as an ORF with uncertain function. The ends lost 0 bases at V and 6 bases at J; junction bases unmatched: 5. CDR3 size: 16 residues. For the CDR3, the DNA is TGCGCCAGCAGTCAATCCTTGAGGACAGGTAATTCACCCCTCCACTTT. This gives the protein CASSQSLRTGNSPLHF.

The count of this clone is one. This chain connects TRBV19 to TRBJ1-1; D is ambiguous. V lost 4 bases to trimming and J lost 10 bases, with 16 bases between them. This CDR3 is built from 13 residues. Germline CDR1 LNHDA, CDR2 SQIVND (reference sequence). CDR3 loop: CASSRAGSTLAFF. The CDR3, as DNA: TGTGCCAGTAGTAGGGCCGGCTCAACGTTAGCTTTCTTT. Full variable domain (outside the CDR3, taken from reference TRBV19 and TRBJ1-1): DGGITQSPKYLFRKEGQNVTLSCEQNLNHDAMYWYRQDPGQGLRLIYYSQIVNDFQKGDIAEGYSVSREKKESFPLTVTSAQKNPTAFYLCASSRAGSTLAFFGQGTRLTVV.

The chain employs TRBV3-1 (or the pseudogene TRBV3-2) and TRBJ1-2, with D hard to call. Looked up from germline, CDR1 is LGHDT and CDR2 is YNNKEL (reference sequence). V gave up 0 bases and J gave up 6 bases, with 14 bases separating them. The CDR3 sequence is 15 residues long. CDR3 nucleotides: TGTGCCAGCAGCCAAGATCTAGGTATATCAGATGGCTACACCTTC. Translating it yields CASSQDLGISDGYTF.

This sequence joins TRBV2 and TRBJ2-3, with unresolved D. V was shortened by 5 bases and J by 1 base, with 7 bases between the two germline ends. CDR1 SNHLY and CDR2 FYNNEI come from the germline V gene. CDR3 length equals 13 residues. The CDR3 reads CASSPEGTDTQYF. The CDR3 region has the DNA TGTGCCAGCAGTCCCGAGGGCACAGATACGCAGTATTTT.

CDR3 sequence reads: CASSSGQGFYEQYF. DNA for the CDR3: TGTGCCAGCAGCTCGGGACAGGGCTTCTACGAGCAGTACTTC. The chain combines TRBV7-9 with TRBJ2-7; 9 bases agree with TRBD1. This CDR3 has 14 residues. Germline-derived CDR1 and CDR2 are SEHNR and FQNEAQ (reference sequence). Germline trimming cut 4 bases from V and 3 bases from J; bases unmatched to any gene: 4.

This clone appeared once. The rearrangement links TRBV24-1 to TRBJ2-7, with TRBD1 identical over 9 bases. J was trimmed by 5 bases and V by 4 bases; bases with no gene match: 11. The length of the CDR3 is 16 residues. Germline CDR1 is KGHDR and CDR2 is SFDVKD. The DNA of the CDR3 is TGTGCCACCAGTGAACCCGGGACAGGGTACCTGGACGAGCAGTACTTC. This codes for CATSEPGTGYLDEQYF.

The chain recombines TRBV19 with TRBJ2-5; D may be TRBD2 (5 bases). The CDR3 sequence is 14 residues long. V was cut by 3 bases and J by 1 base, with 9 bases left in between. Germline lookup yields CDR1 LNHDA and CDR2 SQIVND (reference sequence). The CDR3 coding sequence is TGTGCCAGTAGTATCGGACTGATCCAAGAGACCCAGTACTTC. This translates into CASSIGLIQETQYF.

The gene calls are TRBV7-2 and TRBJ2-6; TRBD2 aligns across 7 bases. Trimming cost V 4 bases and J 3 bases; bases outside gene matches: 0. CDR3 length equals 14 residues. Germline V gene data show CDR1 as SGHTA and CDR2 as FQGNSA. CDR3 sequence: CASSSGGGANVLTF. CDR3 in DNA: TGTGCCAGCAGCTCGGGGGGTGGGGCCAACGTCCTGACTTTC.

The genes are TRBV6-5 and TRBJ1-1; TRBD1 matches at 7 bases. This CDR3 has 14 residues. Germline CDR1 MNHEY, CDR2 SVGAGI. V gave up 6 bases and J gave up 6 bases; unmatched junction bases: 10. CDR3 in DNA: TGTGCCAGCAGGTCCAGACAGGGATCGGCTGAAGCTTTCTTT. Translating it yields CASRSRQGSAEAFF.

This clone was counted between two and nine times. J is TRBJ2-1 and V is TRBV21-1; TRBD2, as called in the table, went unchecked against the DNA. TRBV21-1 is a pseudogene. The CDR3 consists of 18 residues. For the CDR3, the DNA is TGTGCCAGCAGCACTCCGGGACTAGCGGCATCTAACTACAATGAGCAGTTCTTC. As protein: CASSTPGLAASNYNEQFF.

This rearrangement joins TRBV19 to TRBJ2-1, with 13 bases that match TRBD2. With V trimmed by 4 bases and J by 9 bases, 9 bases remained unmatched. The CDR3 sequence is 16 residues long. CDR1 and CDR2 (germline): LNHDA, SQIVND (reference sequence). The CDR3 DNA follows: TGTGCCAGTAGTACCCGACTAGCGGGAGGCGGAGGTGAGCAGTTCTTC. The encoded protein is CASSTRLAGGGGEQFF.

This clone was seen only a few times. The rearrangement links TRBV10-2 to TRBJ1-1; 11 bases map to TRBD1. Germline assignment: CDR1 WSHSY and CDR2 SAAADI. The CDR3 consists of 16 residues. V trimming: 3 bases; J trimming: 0 bases; junction bases outside the gene matches: 3. CDR3 protein: CASSERDRGVNTEAFF. The CDR3 DNA reads TGCGCCAGCAGTGAACGGGACAGGGGGGTGAACACTGAAGCTTTCTTT.

The J gene is TRBJ2-2, the V gene TRBV4-2, with D tentatively TRBD2 (5 bases). The CDR3 consists of 15 residues. CDR1 is LGHNA, CDR2 YNFKEQ, per germline. Trimming removed 0 bases at V and 0 bases at J, with 5 bases between. CDR3 coding DNA: TGTGCCAGCAGCCAAGAACTAGCGAACACCGGGGAGCTGTTTTTT. Protein product: CASSQELANTGELFF.

The gene calls are TRBV4-2 and TRBJ1-2; 8 bases fit TRBD1. V dropped 0 bases and J dropped 7; count of bases not matched to a gene: 10. Germline CDR1 LGHNA, CDR2 YNFKEQ. The CDR3 runs to 16 residues. DNA of the CDR3: TGTGCCAGCAGCCAAGATGGAGCAGGGGGCGCCTCTGGCTACACCTTC. It translates to CASSQDGAGGASGYTF.

This chain uses TRBV6-6 with TRBJ1-4; no clear D gene. V dropped 4 bases and J dropped 6 bases, with 12 bases sitting between them. Germline values: CDR1 MNHNY, CDR2 SVGAGI (reference sequence). This CDR3 region has 14 residues. CDR3 nucleotides: TGTGCCAGCAGTTCCAAAAACAGAGATGAAAAACTGTTTTTT. It yields the protein CASSSKNRDEKLFF.

For this clone: The CDR3 ends on some other residue instead of the conserved phenylalanine or tryptophan, so this is likely a read error. The DNA is omitted, as the CDR3 cannot be located on it reliably, and the CDR3 follows TCRdb's listing. The chain employs TRBV7-8 and TRBJ2-7; the table assigns TRBD1, which was not confirmed against the DNA. Counting both end residues, the CDR3 totals 13 amino acids. CDR1 and CDR2 from the germline V gene are SGHVS and FQNEAQ. Here the CDR3 reads CASSLAVGAGPEI.

In its sample, this clone was seen once. The V call is TRBV5-4, the J call TRBJ2-3; D is unclear. This CDR3 is built from 13 residues. CDR1 is SGHNT, CDR2 YYREEE, per germline (reference sequence). Trimming stripped 2 bases from V and 4 bases from J, with 8 bases between. CDR3 region: CASSFDTADTQYF. The CDR3 nucleotides read TGTGCCAGCAGCTTCGATACGGCAGATACGCAGTATTTT.

The V and J genes are TRBV6-1 and TRBJ1-3, with D possibly TRBD1 on 6 matching bases. The CDR3 extends over 17 amino acids. V gave up 4 bases and J gave up 0 bases, with 16 bases separating them. CDR1 is MNHNS and CDR2 is SASEGT in the germline V gene. CDR3 residues: CASSGLQGSNSGNTIYF. CDR3 coding DNA: TGTGCCAGCAGTGGCCTACAGGGCTCTAACTCTGGAAACACCATATATTTT.

This chain connects TRBV25-1 to TRBJ2-1; 9 bases fit TRBD1. J lost 2 bases, V lost 3 bases, and 5 bases had no gene match. CDR3 length: 16 residues. In germline, CDR1 is MGHDK, CDR2 SYGVNS. The CDR3 region has the DNA TGTGCCAGCAGTGATCTCCGACAGGGGGCCTACAATGAGCAGTTCTTC. This translates into CASSDLRQGAYNEQFF.

V gene TRBV19 combines with J gene TRBJ2-1; 16 nucleotides agree with TRBD2. Trimming cost V 5 bases and J 4 bases; bases outside gene matches: 2. CDR3 size: 16 residues. Germline loops: CDR1 LNHDA, CDR2 SQIVND (reference sequence). The DNA for the CDR3 is TGTGCCAGTAGTGGGGGACTAGCGGGAGGGTACAATGAGCAGTTCTTC. It specifies CASSGGLAGGYNEQFF. Together with reference TRBV19 and TRBJ2-1, the CDR3 gives the full variable domain: DGGITQSPKYLFRKEGQNVTLSCEQNLNHDAMYWYRQDPGQGLRLIYYSQIVNDFQKGDIAEGYSVSREKKESFPLTVTSAQKNPTAFYLCASSGGLAGGYNEQFFGPGTRLTVL.

This clone was found once. The rearrangement links TRBV2 to TRBJ2-3, with TRBD2 as a possible D gene (5 bases). Between the trimmed V and J ends, which lost 3 bases and 4 bases, there was a span of 8 bases. Germline V lookup: CDR1 SNHLY, CDR2 FYNNEI. CDR3 size: 13 residues. The CDR3 coding sequence is TGTGCCAGCAGTGAGGAGGTCTCAGATACGCAGTATTTT. This gives the protein CASSEEVSDTQYF.

This clone was seen once. This chain joins TRBV10-3 and TRBJ2-3; TRBD2 might be the D (5 bases). The V end was cut by 4 bases, the J end by 3 bases, with 14 bases between. Germline V gene data show CDR1 as ENHRY and CDR2 as SYGVKD. The length of the CDR3 is 15 residues. The CDR3 reads CAISVGPSKTDTQYF. The DNA for the CDR3 is TGTGCCATCAGTGTCGGGCCTAGCAAGACAGATACGCAGTATTTT.

The chain uses TRBV30 and TRBJ1-6, with 7 bases aligning to TRBD1. Unmatched junction bases numbered 8, after V lost 3 bases and J lost 9 bases. The CDR3 length is 14 residues. In germline, CDR1 is GTSNPN, CDR2 SVGIG (reference sequence). The CDR3 loop reads CAWSRGTGGSPLHF. In DNA, the CDR3 is TGTGCCTGGAGCAGGGGGACCGGAGGTTCACCCCTCCACTTT.

This clone has only one observation. This rearrangement joins TRBV10-3 to TRBJ1-2, with a possible D match to TRBD1 (6 bases). The V gene's germline CDR1 is ENHRY and CDR2 SYGVKD. CDR3 size: 16 residues. Deletions cut 2 bases from V and 0 bases from J, with 13 bases between. The CDR3, as DNA: TGTGCCATCAGTGAGGTGACAGGATCAACTAACTATGGCTACACCTTC. Protein product: CAISEVTGSTNYGYTF.

This clone rates as medium-sized. The chain links TRBV4-1 to TRBJ2-7; perhaps TRBD1 as D (7 bases). CDR3 size: 14 residues. Germline lookup yields CDR1 MGHRA and CDR2 YSYEKL. V was trimmed by 1 base and J by 6 bases, leaving 13 bases between them. CDR3 DNA sequence: TGCGCCAGCAGCCAAGCCCAGGGGGAGGTCGAGCAGTACTTC. This encodes CASSQAQGEVEQYF.

The CDR3 DNA sequence: TGTGCCAGCAGCCCAAGGGACTACGCCAACACCGGGGAGCTGTTTTTT. Residues: CASSPRDYANTGELFF. The chain uses TRBV7-8 and TRBJ2-2; 7 bases are shared with TRBD2. With 5 bases clipped from V and 2 bases from J, the junction kept 8 bases outside the gene matches. The CDR3 spans 16 residues. The germline V gene has CDR1 SGHVS and CDR2 FQNEAQ.

The J gene is TRBJ1-2, the V gene TRBV18, with D perhaps TRBD1 (5 bases). The CDR3 consists of 12 residues. Trimming left V 4 bases short and J 6 bases short, with 9 bases between. Germline assignment: CDR1 KGHSH and CDR2 LQKENI. The CDR3 DNA reads as TGTGCCAGCTCACTGACAGAGGATGGCTACACCTTC. It translates to CASSLTEDGYTF.

This clone appeared a few times. The rearrangement links TRBV24-1 to TRBJ1-4; weak D call: TRBD1 (6 bases). The germline V gene has CDR1 KGHDR and CDR2 SFDVKD. The CDR3 has 14 amino acids. Trimming took 4 bases from V and 2 from J, leaving 7 bases between them. CDR3 protein: CATSEGATNEKLFF. CDR3 nucleotide sequence: TGTGCCACCAGTGAGGGGGCCACTAATGAAAAACTGTTTTTT.

The CDR3 spells CASSQRTGQAVEAFF. The CDR3 coding sequence is TGTGCCAGCAGCCAACGCACCGGACAGGCGGTTGAAGCTTTCTTT. The chain is built from TRBV3-1 (or the pseudogene TRBV3-2) and TRBJ1-1; TRBD1 matches 7 bases. J was trimmed by 7 bases and V by 2 bases; bases with no gene match: 10. This CDR3 spans 15 amino acids. Germline values: CDR1 LGHDT, CDR2 YNNKEL (reference sequence).

The J gene is TRBJ2-7, the V gene TRBV30, with 7 bases fitting TRBD2. V shed 0 bases and J 6 bases; nucleotides not matched to a gene: 8. Germline V gene data show CDR1 as GTSNPN and CDR2 as SVGIG (reference sequence). CDR3 length: 14 amino acids. The CDR3 bases are TGTGCCTGGAGTGTAGGCGGCGGGAGAGGCGAGCAGTACTTC. It specifies CAWSVGGGRGEQYF. The complete variable domain, with remaining parts taken from reference TRBV30 and TRBJ2-7, reads SQTIHQWPATLVQPVGSPLSLECTVEGTSNPNLYWYRQAAGRGLQLLFYSVGIGQISSEVPQNLSASRPQDRQFILSSKKLLLSDSGFYLCAWSVGGGRGEQYFGPGTRLTVT.

This chain joins TRBV18 and TRBJ2-7; 12 nucleotides agree with TRBD2. Trimming cost V 6 bases and J 1 base; bases outside gene matches: 4. From germline, CDR1 is KGHSH and CDR2 LQKENI. The CDR3 spans 15 residues. CDR3 DNA sequence: TGTGCCAGCTCCCTGACTAGCGGGAGATCCTACGAGCAGTACTTC. This translates into CASSLTSGRSYEQYF.

The count of this clone is one. The rearrangement uses TRBV11-3 and TRBJ2-2; D not resolved. The germline gives CDR1 SGHNT, CDR2 YENEEA. V was trimmed by 6 bases and J by 6 bases, leaving 20 bases between them. There are 16 residues in the CDR3. Written as DNA, the CDR3 is TGTGCCAGCAGTCTTAACGATGGAGCTGGTTCCGGGGAGCTGTTTTTT. Translation: CASSLNDGAGSGELFF. The variable domain in full, with the rest retrieved from reference TRBV11-3 and TRBJ2-2, is EAGVVQSPRYKIIEKKQPVAFWCNPISGHNTLYWYLQNLGQGPELLIRYENEEAVDDSQLPKDRFSAERLKGVDSTLKIQPAELGDSAVYLCASSLNDGAGSGELFFGEGSRLTVL.